Below are 8 T cell receptor beta chains sequenced from a single sample in a study of HIV-infected patients and healthy controls. TCRdb ran MiXCR on the 5' RACE reads and lists one entry per CDR3 protein. The profile shows 60,000 to 75,000 distinct CDR3 sequences, about 15% of them singletons. Input material: CD4+ T cells from blood. The receptors were gathered from a human donor in good health.

This clonotype was recorded a few times. V is TRBV12-3 or TRBV12-4 and J is TRBJ2-6; D call uncertain. CDR3 length: 14 amino acids. V lost 6 bases to trimming and J lost 0 bases, with 6 bases between them. The CDR3 loop is CASSPPSGANVLTF. Written as DNA, the CDR3 is TGTGCCAGCAGCCCACCCTCTGGGGCCAACGTCCTGACTTTC.

This clonotype was seen ten or more times. This chain joins TRBV28 and TRBJ1-4; D unclear. CDR3 size: 11 residues. The V end lost 6 bases, the J end lost 4 bases, and 3 bases lay between the germline ends. Looked up from germline, CDR1 is MDHEN and CDR2 is SYDVKM. This chain's CDR3 is CASRDNEKLFF. In DNA form, the CDR3 reads TGTGCCAGCAGAGATAATGAAAAACTGTTTTTT.

Many counts were recorded for this clonotype. This sequence joins TRBV25-1 and TRBJ2-7; no clear D gene. The V gene's germline CDR1 is MGHDK and CDR2 SYGVNS. The V and J ends lost 2 bases and 2 bases respectively, with 7 bases between them. There are 13 residues in the CDR3. The CDR3 sequence: CASSELHPYEQYF. As DNA, the CDR3 is TGTGCCAGCAGTGAACTTCACCCCTACGAGCAGTACTTC.

This clonotype appeared many times. V usage is TRBV29-1 and J usage is TRBJ2-7, with a possible D match to TRBD2 (6 bases). CDR1 is SQVTM, CDR2 ANQGSEA, per germline. The length of the CDR3 is 12 residues. With 5 bases removed from V and 4 bases from J, the gap between germline ends came to 12 bases. CDR3 region: CSVSGAGYEQYF. CDR3 DNA sequence: TGCAGCGTTTCGGGAGCAGGGTACGAGCAGTACTTC.

This clonotype showed up many times. The V and J genes are TRBV7-2 and TRBJ2-3; D possibly corresponds to TRBD2 (6 bases). CDR3 size: 16 residues. Per the germline V gene, CDR1 is SGHTA and CDR2 is FQGNSA. V dropped 2 bases and J dropped 3 bases, with 15 bases sitting between them. The CDR3: CASSLQGGPLTDTQYF. CDR3 sequence (DNA): TGTGCCAGCAGCTTACAGGGAGGCCCTTTGACAGATACGCAGTATTTT.

This chain joins TRBV7-3 and TRBJ1-1, with D hard to call. Germline V lookup: CDR1 SGHTA, CDR2 FQGTGA. The germline V and J ends were trimmed by 5 bases and 3 bases, with 16 bases remaining between them. There are 15 residues in the CDR3. CDR3 coding DNA: TGTGCCAGCAGCCAACGCGGAGGGAGGTACACTGAAGCTTTCTTT. Its protein product is CASSQRGGRYTEAFF.

This clonotype was detected only a few times. The V and J genes are TRBV11-3 and TRBJ2-1, with D possibly being TRBD1 or TRBD2 (5 bases each). Deletions cut 3 bases from V and 8 bases from J, with 11 bases between. CDR3 length: 13 amino acids. Looked up from germline, CDR1 is SGHNT and CDR2 is YENEEA. The CDR3 here is CASSFREGYEQFF. CDR3 nucleotides: TGTGCCAGCAGCTTCCGCGAGGGGTATGAGCAGTTCTTC.

This clonotype was counted many times. This chain connects TRBV14 to TRBJ2-5; perhaps TRBD1 as D (7 bases). The V end lost 4 bases, the J end lost 5 bases, and 20 bases lay between the germline ends. From germline, CDR1 is SGHDN and CDR2 FVKESK. This CDR3 contains 16 residues. The CDR3 DNA reads TGTGCCAGCAGCCTCTCCTCCGGAGGGGGCCTGGAGACCCAGTACTTC. Protein: CASSLSSGGGLETQYF.